This T cell receptor (beta chain) was captured by sequencing in a study of blood T cell repertoires in COVID-19. V lost 8 bases, J lost 0 bases, and 8 bases lay in between. Germline CDR1 and CDR2: WSHSY and SAAADI. The CDR3 covers 14 residues. Assay: immunoSEQ multiplex PCR; the TCRdb copy retains only in-frame clones and omits some. The sample has roughly 200,000 clones, 88% seen once. This rearrangement joins TRBV10-2 to TRBJ1-6; D is undetermined. Sequences were obtained from peripheral blood. The receptor comes from a woman aged 30 to 39 with acute or convalescent COVID-19. The CDR3 region has the DNA TGCGCCAGCGGTCGGAGCTCCTATAATTCACCCCTCCACTTT. It encodes CASGRSSYNSPLHF.